This T cell receptor (beta chain) derives from a study of cytomegalovirus exposure and HLA in healthy donors. Study overall: Previous work identified 90 million to 130 million unique TCR beta sequences from about 179 million T cells.

Only a few counts were recorded for this clone. The target antigen is unknown. Findings and limits, study-wide: Rarity characterized most TCR sequences, yet some public TCRs appeared in many donors. Cytomegalovirus status was reportedly diagnosed by the classifier with high sensitivity and specificity. Earlier results showed most TCR beta V segments being productive about 90% or about 30% of the time.

It was with 60 Vbeta and 13 Jbeta primers that the PCR ran. Produced via immunoSEQ multiplex PCR; TCRdb's table is partial and in-frame only. The data contain about 130,000 clones, approximately 80% of them singletons. The V and J ends lost 6 bases and 2 bases, in that order; junction bases with no gene match: 3. The CDR3 totals 13 residues. Germline CDR1 is KGHSH and CDR2 is LQKENI. Sequenced: PBMCs. The V and J genes are TRBV18 and TRBJ2-7; 8 bases are shared with TRBD1. This clonotype was sampled from a man in his forties in good health and CMV-seronegative. This CDR3 reads CASSSTGAYEQYF. The CDR3 region has the DNA TGTGCCAGCTCGTCGACAGGGGCCTACGAGCAGTACTTC.